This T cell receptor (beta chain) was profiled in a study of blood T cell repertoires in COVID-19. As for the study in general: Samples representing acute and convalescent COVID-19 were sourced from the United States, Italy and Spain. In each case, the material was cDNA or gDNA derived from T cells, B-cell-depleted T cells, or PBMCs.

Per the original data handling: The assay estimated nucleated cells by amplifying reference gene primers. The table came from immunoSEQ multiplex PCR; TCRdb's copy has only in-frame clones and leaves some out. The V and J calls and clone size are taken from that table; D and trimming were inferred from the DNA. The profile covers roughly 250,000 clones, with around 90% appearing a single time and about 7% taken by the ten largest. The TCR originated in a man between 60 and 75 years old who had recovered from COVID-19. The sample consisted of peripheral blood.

CDR3: CSVQLQGVTDTQYF. CDR3 in DNA: TGCAGCGTTCAACTACAGGGGGTAACAGATACGCAGTATTTT. The chain links TRBV29-1 to TRBJ2-3, with 8 nucleotides matching TRBD1. Germline CDR1 is SQVTM and CDR2 is ANQGSEA. The CDR3 is 14 amino acids. V was pared by 5 bases and J by 3 bases, with 7 bases of the junction left unmatched.